This T cell receptor beta chain was sequenced for a study of blood T cell repertoires in COVID-19. About the research overall: Specimens from acute and convalescent COVID-19 originated in the United States, Italy and Spain. T cells, B-cell-depleted T cells, or PBMCs provided the cDNA or gDNA that served as material.

How the authors handled the data: Amplification with reference gene primers provided the estimates of nucleated cell counts. Only in-frame clones appear in the TCRdb table, and some are missing; sequencing was by immunoSEQ multiplex PCR. That table furnishes V, J and clone size, whereas the DNA furnished D and trimming. The sample has hundreds of thousands of clones; around 91% are singletons. This CDR3 region has 15 residues. The germline gives CDR1 SGHNT, CDR2 YENEEA. V trimming: 1 base; J trimming: 6 bases; junction bases outside the gene matches: 6. Sequencing was carried out using peripheral blood. The J gene is TRBJ2-1, the V gene TRBV11-3; 7 positions agree with TRBD1. The sequence was obtained from a woman in her late teens or twenties who had recovered from COVID-19. The CDR3 sequence: CASSLGDSSFNEQFF. The CDR3 DNA is TGTGCCAGCAGCTTAGGGGACAGCAGCTTCAATGAGCAGTTCTTC.